This paragraph reports one T cell receptor (beta chain). The CDR3 sequence is 14 residues long. Germline-derived CDR1 and CDR2 are KGHSH and LQKENI. The germline V and J ends were trimmed by 3 bases and 0 bases, with 8 bases remaining between them. The assay was immunoSEQ multiplex PCR, and TCRdb's table has in-frame clones only and misses some. The table shows 77,000 or so clones, with about 90% occurring only once. This sample was taken from a study of OX40 agonist ivuxolimab in advanced cancers. The sequence was obtained from an adult with an advanced solid tumor such as melanoma, head and neck, liver or kidney cancer. J is TRBJ1-1 and V is TRBV18; D gene ambiguous. Specimen: CD4+ or CD8+ T cells sorted from blood, collected in a trial of the OX40 agonist ivuxolimab. The CDR3 reads CASSPAAVNTEAFF. The CDR3 coding sequence is TGTGCCAGCTCACCGGCGGCAGTGAACACTGAAGCTTTCTTT. Filled out from reference TRBV18 and TRBJ1-1, the complete variable domain reads NAGVMQNPRHLVRRRGQEARLRCSPMKGHSHVYWYRQLPEEGLKFMVYLQKENIIDESGMPKERFSAEFPKEGPSILRIQQVVRGDSAAYFCASSPAAVNTEAFFGQGTRLTVV.